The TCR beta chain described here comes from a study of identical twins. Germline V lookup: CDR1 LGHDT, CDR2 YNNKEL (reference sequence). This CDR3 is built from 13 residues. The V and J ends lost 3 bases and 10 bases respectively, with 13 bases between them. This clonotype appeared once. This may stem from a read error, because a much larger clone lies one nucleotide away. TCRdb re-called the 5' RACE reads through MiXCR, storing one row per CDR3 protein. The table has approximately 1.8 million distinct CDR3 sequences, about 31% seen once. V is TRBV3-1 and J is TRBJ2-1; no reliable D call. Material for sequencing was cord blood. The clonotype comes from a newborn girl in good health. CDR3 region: CASSQRFISEQFF. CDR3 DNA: TGTGCCAGCAGCCAGCGATTCATATCCGAGCAGTTCTTC.